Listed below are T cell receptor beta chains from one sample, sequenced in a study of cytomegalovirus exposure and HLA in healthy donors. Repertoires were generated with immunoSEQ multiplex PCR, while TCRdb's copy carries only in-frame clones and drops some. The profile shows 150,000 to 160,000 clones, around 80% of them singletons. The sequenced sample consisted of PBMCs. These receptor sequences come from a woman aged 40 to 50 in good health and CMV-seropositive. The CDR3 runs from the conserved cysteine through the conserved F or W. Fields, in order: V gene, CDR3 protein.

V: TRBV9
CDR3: CASSPGSANQPQHF

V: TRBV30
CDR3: CAWSGKSSGANVLTF

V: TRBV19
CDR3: CASSTIGSTLYEQYF

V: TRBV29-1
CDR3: CSVQQGAPGNTIYF

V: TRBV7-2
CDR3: CASSLGAWYEQYF

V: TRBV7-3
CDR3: CASSFGLAGDTQYF

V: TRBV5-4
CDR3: CASSRTRATSGSWETQYF

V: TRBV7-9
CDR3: CATSRGANEKLFF

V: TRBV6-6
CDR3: CASSRTGQGIVGEQYF

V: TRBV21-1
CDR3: CASSKAGGPDEQFF

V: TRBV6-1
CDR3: CASRTAGGEKLFF

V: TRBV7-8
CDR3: CASSLVGPFQGEQFF

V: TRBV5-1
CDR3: CASSAGLAGGYNEQFF

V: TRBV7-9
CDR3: CASSVRDKPQHF

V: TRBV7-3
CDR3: CASSSTATDTQYF